This T cell receptor (beta chain) originates from a study of identical twins. Findings of the study overall: Invariant MAIT and iNKT cells may have partly biased zero-insertion analyses. Abundant beta clonotypes from cord blood had fewer insertions, unlike memory repertoires, which showed none. Beta out-of-frame sequences showed weaker excess twin sharing.

This clonotype was counted only a few times. Its antigen is unknown. CDR1 and CDR2 from the germline V gene are SQVTM and ANQGSEA. V shed 3 bases and J shed 7 bases, with 9 bases lying between them. The CDR3 contains 11 residues. The donors were all healthy and Caucasian. Each CDR3 protein is one row after TCRdb ran MiXCR on the 5' RACE reads. This sample has more than 200,000 distinct CDR3 sequences; roughly 9.4% occur once, and the top ten carry 4.5% to 5.5%. The sequenced sample consisted of memory (CD45RO+) T cells sorted from blood. This sequence originates from a woman aged 18-29 years in good health. The chain recombines TRBV29-1 with TRBJ1-1; unclear D gene. The CDR3 nucleotides read TGCAGCGTTGATACGGCTGTTGAAGCTTTCTTT. Translating gives CSVDTAVEAFF.